The 2 T cell receptor beta chains reported below all come from one sample, sequenced in a study of cytomegalovirus exposure and HLA in healthy donors. Clones were read by immunoSEQ multiplex PCR, and TCRdb kept only the in-frame ones, dropping some. Of around 180,000 clones listed, roughly 84% are singletons. Sequenced material: PBMCs. The receptor set was obtained from a man between 18 and 35 years old in good health and CMV-seropositive.

This clone was seen a single time. The V call is TRBV28, the J call TRBJ2-7; 10 positions agree with TRBD1. The CDR3 is 15 residues long. V was pared by 8 bases and J by 2 bases, with 9 bases of the junction left unmatched. The germline gives CDR1 MDHEN, CDR2 SYDVKM. CDR3 amino acids: CASGRGQGSPYEQYF. In nucleotides, the CDR3 is TGTGCCAGCGGCCGGGGACAGGGGTCCCCCTACGAGCAGTACTTC.

V usage is TRBV5-8 and J usage is TRBJ2-6; D possibly corresponds to TRBD1 (5 bases). Looked up from germline, CDR1 is SGHTS and CDR2 is YDEGEE. The CDR3 sequence is 16 residues long. Trimming stripped 4 bases from V and 0 bases from J, with 11 bases between. CDR3 nucleotides: TGTGCCAGCAGCCCTACAGGTTTCTCTGGGGCCAACGTCCTGACTTTC. This encodes CASSPTGFSGANVLTF.